The source of this T cell receptor (beta chain) is a study of neurological immune-mediated disorders. The CDR3 has 12 amino acids. V was trimmed by 8 bases and J by 2 bases, leaving 10 bases between them. The germline CDR1 and CDR2 sequences are SGHTA and FQGNSA. One entry per CDR3 protein, called by TCRdb with MiXCR from the 5' RACE reads. The sample contains 100,000 or so distinct CDR3 sequences, about 13% of which appear only once. This clonotype appeared many times. Time point denoted: longitudinal time-point 2. Sample: PBMCs. The sequence came from a female donor with HTLV-1-associated myelopathy (HAM/TSP). The chain carries TRBV7-2 and TRBJ2-7; D not resolved. The CDR3: CASGNGAYEQYF. For the CDR3, the DNA is TGTGCCAGCGGTAACGGAGCCTACGAGCAGTACTTC.